The clone carrying this TCR beta chain was seen only a few times. What it recognizes is unknown. The entry originates in a study of blood T cells in healthy people across ages. Overall study results and limits: The percentage of naive T cells correlated strongly with TCR beta diversity.

V lost 8 bases and J lost 11; bases outside the gene matches: 9. The CDR3 extends over 13 amino acids. In germline, CDR1 is MDHEN, CDR2 SYDVKM. Combining a sample-barcoded 5' primer with a J-beta primer mix, a second PCR ran for roughly 7 to 12 cycles. MiXCR, applied by TCRdb to the 5' RACE reads, yields one record per CDR3 protein. The profile shows approximately 780,000 distinct CDR3 sequences, roughly 25% of them singletons. A further study also used this sample, focusing on T cells of mothers and their children.

The TCR comes from a boy aged 5-17 years in good health. The rearrangement links TRBV28 to TRBJ2-3; 11 bases map to TRBD2. Sequencing was done on a sample of blood. The CDR3 DNA is TGTGCCAGCGTAACACCGGGACTAGCGGAGCAGTATTTT. This translates into CASVTPGLAEQYF.